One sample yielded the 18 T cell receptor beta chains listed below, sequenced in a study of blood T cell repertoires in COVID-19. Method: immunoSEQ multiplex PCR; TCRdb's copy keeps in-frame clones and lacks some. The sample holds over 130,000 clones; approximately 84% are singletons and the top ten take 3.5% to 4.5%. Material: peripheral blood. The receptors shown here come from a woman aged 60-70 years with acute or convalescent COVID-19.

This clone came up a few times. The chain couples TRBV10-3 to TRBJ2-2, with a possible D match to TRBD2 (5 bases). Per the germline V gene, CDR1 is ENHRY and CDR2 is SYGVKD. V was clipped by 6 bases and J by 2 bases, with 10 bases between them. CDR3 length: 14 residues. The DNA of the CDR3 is TGTGCCATCAGGCGAGGGATAAACACCGGGGAGCTGTTTTTT. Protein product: CAIRRGINTGELFF.

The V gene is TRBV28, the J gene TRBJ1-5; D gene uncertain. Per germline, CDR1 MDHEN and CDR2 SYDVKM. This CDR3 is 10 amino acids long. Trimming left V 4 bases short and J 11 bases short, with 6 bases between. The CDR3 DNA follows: TGTGCCAGCAGTTCGGGGTCCCAGCATTTT. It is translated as CASSSGSQHF.

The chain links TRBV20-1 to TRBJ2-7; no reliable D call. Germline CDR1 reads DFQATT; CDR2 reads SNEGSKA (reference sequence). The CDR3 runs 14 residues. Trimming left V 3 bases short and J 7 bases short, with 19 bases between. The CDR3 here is CSASALGPSLEQYF. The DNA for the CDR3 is TGCAGTGCTAGTGCGTTGGGCCCTTCCCTAGAGCAGTACTTC.

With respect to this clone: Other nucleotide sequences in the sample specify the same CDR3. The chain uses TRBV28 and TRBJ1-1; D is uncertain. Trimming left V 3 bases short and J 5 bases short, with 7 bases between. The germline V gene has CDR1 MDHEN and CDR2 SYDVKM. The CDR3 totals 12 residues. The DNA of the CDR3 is TGTGCCAGCAGTTTCCGGGGAACTGAAGCTTTCTTT. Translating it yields CASSFRGTEAFF.

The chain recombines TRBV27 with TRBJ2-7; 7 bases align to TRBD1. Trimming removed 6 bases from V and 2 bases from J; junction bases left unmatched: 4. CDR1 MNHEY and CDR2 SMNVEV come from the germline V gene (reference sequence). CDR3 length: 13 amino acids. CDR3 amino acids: CASRQGVTYEQYF. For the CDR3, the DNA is TGTGCCAGCAGGCAGGGGGTTACCTACGAGCAGTACTTC.

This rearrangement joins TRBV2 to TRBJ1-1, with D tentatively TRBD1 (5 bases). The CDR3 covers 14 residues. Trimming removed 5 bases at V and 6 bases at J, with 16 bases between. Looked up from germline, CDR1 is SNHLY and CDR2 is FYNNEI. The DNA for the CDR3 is TGTGCCAGCAGTCTAATAGGGGCCGGTGCTGAAGCTTTCTTT. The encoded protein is CASSLIGAGAEAFF.

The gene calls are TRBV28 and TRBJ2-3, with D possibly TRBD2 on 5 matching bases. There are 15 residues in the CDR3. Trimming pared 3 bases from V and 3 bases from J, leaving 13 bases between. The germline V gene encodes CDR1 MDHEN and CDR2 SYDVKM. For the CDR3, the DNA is TGTGCCAGCAGTTTTCGGTCGGGGATTACAGATACGCAGTATTTT. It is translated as CASSFRSGITDTQYF.

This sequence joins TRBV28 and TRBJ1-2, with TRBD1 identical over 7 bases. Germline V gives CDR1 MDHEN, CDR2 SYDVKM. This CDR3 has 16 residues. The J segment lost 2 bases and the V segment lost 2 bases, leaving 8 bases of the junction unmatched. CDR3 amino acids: CASSLSQTGRNYGYTF. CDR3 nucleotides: TGTGCCAGCAGTTTAAGTCAGACAGGGAGGAACTATGGCTACACCTTC.

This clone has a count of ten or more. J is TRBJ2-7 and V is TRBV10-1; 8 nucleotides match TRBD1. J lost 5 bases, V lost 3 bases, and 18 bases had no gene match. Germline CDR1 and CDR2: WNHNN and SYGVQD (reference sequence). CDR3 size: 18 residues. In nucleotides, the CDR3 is TGCGCCAGCAGTGAAGGTAGGCAGGGGGCGCGGGTTAGCCACGAGCAGTACTTC. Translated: CASSEGRQGARVSHEQYF.

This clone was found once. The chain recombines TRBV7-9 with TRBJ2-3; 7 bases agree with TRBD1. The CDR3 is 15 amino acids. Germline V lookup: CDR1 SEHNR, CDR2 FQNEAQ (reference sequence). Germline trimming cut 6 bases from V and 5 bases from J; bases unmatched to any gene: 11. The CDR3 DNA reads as TGTGCCAGCAGTCTAACCCCGAGGGGGCGAGATACGCAGTATTTT. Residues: CASSLTPRGRDTQYF.

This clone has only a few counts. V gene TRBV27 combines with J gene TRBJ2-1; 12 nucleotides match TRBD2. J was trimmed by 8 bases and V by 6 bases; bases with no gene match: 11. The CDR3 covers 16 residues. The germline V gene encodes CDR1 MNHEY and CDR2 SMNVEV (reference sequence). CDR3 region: CASSEGGTSGFHEQFF. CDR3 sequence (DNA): TGTGCCAGCAGCGAAGGGGGGACTAGCGGGTTCCATGAGCAGTTCTTC.

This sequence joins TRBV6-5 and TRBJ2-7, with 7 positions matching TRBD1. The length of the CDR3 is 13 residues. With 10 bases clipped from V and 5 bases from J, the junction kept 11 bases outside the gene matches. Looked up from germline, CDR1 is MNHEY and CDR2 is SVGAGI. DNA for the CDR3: TGTGCCACCATAATCTTGACAGGGAACGAGCAGTACTTC. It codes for CATIILTGNEQYF.

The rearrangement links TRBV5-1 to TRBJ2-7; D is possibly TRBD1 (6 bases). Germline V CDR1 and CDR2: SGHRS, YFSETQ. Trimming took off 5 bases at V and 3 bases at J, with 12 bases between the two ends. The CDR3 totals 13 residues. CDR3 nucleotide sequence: TGCGCCAGCAGGCTGGACAGAAACTACGAGCAGTACTTC. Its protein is CASRLDRNYEQYF.

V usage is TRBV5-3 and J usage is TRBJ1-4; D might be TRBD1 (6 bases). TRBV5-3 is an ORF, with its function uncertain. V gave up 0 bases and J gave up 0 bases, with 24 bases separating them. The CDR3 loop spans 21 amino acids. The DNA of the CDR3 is TGTGCCAGAAGCTTGGGCCCCGGGACACGCCAGACCCCAACAACTAATGAAAAACTGTTTTTT. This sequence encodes CARSLGPGTRQTPTTNEKLFF.

CDR3 loop: CASRDGTSGRRYEQFF. The CDR3 DNA is TGTGCCAGCAGAGATGGGACTAGCGGGAGGAGGTATGAGCAGTTCTTC. This sequence joins TRBV28 and TRBJ2-1; 15 bases line up with TRBD2. In germline, CDR1 is MDHEN, CDR2 SYDVKM. The length of the CDR3 is 16 residues. The ends lost 6 bases at V and 8 bases at J; junction bases unmatched: 8.

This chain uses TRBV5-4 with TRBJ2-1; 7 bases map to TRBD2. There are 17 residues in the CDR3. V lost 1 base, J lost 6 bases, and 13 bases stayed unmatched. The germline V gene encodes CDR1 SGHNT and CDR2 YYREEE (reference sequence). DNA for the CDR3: TGTGCCAGCAGCTTGTACCAGGGCACTAGCGCGGTCAATGAGCAGTTCTTC. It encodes CASSLYQGTSAVNEQFF. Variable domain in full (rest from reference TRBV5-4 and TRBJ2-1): ETGVTQSPTHLIKTRGQQVTLRCSSQSGHNTVSWYQQALGQGPQFIFQYYREEENGRGNFPPRFSGLQFPNYSSELNVNALELDDSALYLCASSLYQGTSAVNEQFFGPGTRLTVL.

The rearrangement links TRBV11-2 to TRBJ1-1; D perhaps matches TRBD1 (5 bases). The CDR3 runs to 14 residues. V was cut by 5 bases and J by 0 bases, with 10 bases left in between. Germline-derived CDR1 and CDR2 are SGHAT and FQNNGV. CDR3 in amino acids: CASSRGRMNTEAFF. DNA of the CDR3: TGTGCCAGCAGCCGGGGGAGAATGAACACTGAAGCTTTCTTT.

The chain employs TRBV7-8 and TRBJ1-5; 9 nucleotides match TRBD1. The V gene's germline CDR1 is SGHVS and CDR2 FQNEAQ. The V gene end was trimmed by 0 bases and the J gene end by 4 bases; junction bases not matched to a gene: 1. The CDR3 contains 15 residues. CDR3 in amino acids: CASSLAGTGNQPQHF. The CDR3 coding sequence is TGTGCCAGCAGCTTAGCTGGGACAGGGAATCAGCCCCAGCATTTT.